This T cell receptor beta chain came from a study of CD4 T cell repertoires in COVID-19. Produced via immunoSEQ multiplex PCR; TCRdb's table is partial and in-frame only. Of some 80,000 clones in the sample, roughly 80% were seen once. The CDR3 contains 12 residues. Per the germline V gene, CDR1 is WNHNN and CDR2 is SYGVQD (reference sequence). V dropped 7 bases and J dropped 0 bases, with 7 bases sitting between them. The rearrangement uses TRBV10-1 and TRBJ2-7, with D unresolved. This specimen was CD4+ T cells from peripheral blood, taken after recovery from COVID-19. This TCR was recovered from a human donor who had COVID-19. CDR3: CASILSSYEQYF. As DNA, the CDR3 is TGCGCCAGCATCCTCAGCTCCTACGAGCAGTACTTC.